One sample yielded the 11 T cell receptor beta chains listed below, sequenced in a study of blood T cell repertoires in COVID-19. Here immunoSEQ multiplex PCR was the method, and the copy in TCRdb shows in-frame clones only, minus some. The sample contains around 57,000 clones, roughly 90% of which appear only once. The sequenced material came from peripheral blood. These receptors were collected from a man over 45 with acute or convalescent COVID-19.

This chain connects TRBV6-6 to TRBJ2-7; TRBD2 aligns across 11 bases. J was trimmed by 4 bases and V by 5 bases; bases with no gene match: 7. Per germline, CDR1 MNHNY and CDR2 SVGAGI (reference sequence). The CDR3 is 15 amino acids. This CDR3 reads CASSKVTSGDYEQYF. The CDR3 nucleotides are TGTGCCAGCAGTAAAGTGACTAGCGGGGATTACGAGCAGTACTTC.

The chain links TRBV6-2 or TRBV6-3 to TRBJ2-5, with TRBD1 as a possible D gene (6 bases). Per the germline V gene, CDR1 is MNHEY and CDR2 is SVGEGT. The CDR3 is made up of 10 amino acids. V was pared by 5 bases and J by 10 bases, with 8 bases between. CDR3 in amino acids: CASSDRIQYF. Written as DNA, the CDR3 is TGTGCCAGCAGTGACAGGATCCAGTACTTC.

The chain links TRBV5-1 to TRBJ1-5; TRBD1 agrees at 9 bases. From germline, CDR1 is SGHRS and CDR2 YFSETQ. The CDR3 runs to 15 residues. Germline trimming cut 5 bases from V and 3 bases from J; bases unmatched to any gene: 6. The CDR3 spells CASRLDRGYNQPQHF. The CDR3 DNA is TGCGCCAGCAGACTGGACAGGGGCTACAATCAGCCCCAGCATTTT.

The chain has TRBV20-1 and TRBJ2-7; TRBD2 aligns across 9 bases. CDR1 and CDR2 from the germline V gene are DFQATT and SNEGSKA (reference sequence). Trimming took 3 bases from V and 1 from J; bases not matched to a gene: 10. CDR3 size: 16 residues. CDR3 residues: CSASPTSGGTSYEQYF. The CDR3 region has the DNA TGCAGTGCTAGTCCTACAAGCGGGGGGACGTCCTACGAGCAGTACTTC.

This rearrangement joins TRBV4-1 to TRBJ1-2; D perhaps matches TRBD1 (5 bases). This CDR3 region has 14 residues. Looked up from germline, CDR1 is MGHRA and CDR2 is YSYEKL. V was trimmed by 4 bases and J by 4 bases, leaving 13 bases between them. This chain's CDR3 is CASSLSLGAYGYTF. The CDR3 nucleotides are TGCGCCAGCAGCCTTTCGCTTGGGGCCTATGGCTACACCTTC.

This clone was observed once. This chain joins TRBV9 and TRBJ1-2; TRBD1 agrees at 7 bases. The germline V gene encodes CDR1 SGDLS and CDR2 YYNGEE. This CDR3 has 17 residues. Trimming at V came to 1 base and at J to 4 bases, leaving 13 bases not matched to a gene. The CDR3 sequence: CASSVSGSGQWAYGYTF. The CDR3 DNA is TGTGCCAGCAGCGTATCTGGGTCGGGACAGTGGGCCTATGGCTACACCTTC.

The chain has TRBV3-1 (or the pseudogene TRBV3-2) and TRBJ2-4; TRBD2 matches 8 bases. Per the germline V gene, CDR1 is LGHDT and CDR2 is YNNKEL (reference sequence). The CDR3 extends over 17 amino acids. V was pared by 0 bases and J by 3 bases, with 7 bases of the junction left unmatched. The CDR3 sequence is CASSQDPSGSGKNIQYF. CDR3 in DNA: TGTGCCAGCAGCCAAGATCCCAGCGGGAGCGGCAAAAACATTCAGTACTTC.

This clone was detected only a few times. The chain joins TRBV11-2 to TRBJ2-7; TRBD2 matches 10 bases. The length of the CDR3 is 16 residues. J lost 4 bases, V lost 6 bases, and 12 bases had no gene match. Per the germline V gene, CDR1 is SGHAT and CDR2 is FQNNGV. CDR3 protein: CASRTLRSGRVYEQYF. The CDR3 DNA reads TGTGCCAGCAGGACACTAAGGAGCGGGAGGGTGTACGAGCAGTACTTC. The complete variable domain, with remaining parts taken from reference TRBV11-2 and TRBJ2-7, reads EAGVAQSPRYKIIEKRQSVAFWCNPISGHATLYWYQQILGQGPKLLIQFQNNGVVDDSQLPKDRFSAERLKGVDSTLKIQPAKLEDSAVYLCASRTLRSGRVYEQYFGPGTRLTVT.

This chain connects TRBV25-1 to TRBJ1-1; D unclear. V was pared by 9 bases and J by 7 bases, with 12 bases between. The CDR3 is made up of 11 amino acids. Germline CDR1 is MGHDK and CDR2 is SYGVNS. The CDR3 coding sequence is TGTGCCAGTCTCGGATCGGGTGAAGCTTTCTTT. Protein: CASLGSGEAFF.

The V gene is TRBV12-5, the J gene TRBJ2-7, with TRBD2 matching over 10 bases. V was pared by 1 base and J by 2 bases, with 5 bases of the junction left unmatched. Germline V gene sequence: CDR1 LGHNT, CDR2 FRNRAP. This CDR3 is 16 amino acids long. The CDR3 nucleotides read TGTGCTAGTGGTTTGGCAACCGGGACTAGCGCCTACGAGCAGTACTTC. Its protein is CASGLATGTSAYEQYF.

This sequence joins TRBV7-9 and TRBJ2-5; TRBD1 aligns across 12 bases. There are 17 residues in the CDR3. The V gene end was trimmed by 5 bases and the J gene end by 5 bases; junction bases not matched to a gene: 12. The V gene's germline CDR1 is SEHNR and CDR2 FQNEAQ (reference sequence). The CDR3 loop reads CASSPAKGQGARETQYF. The CDR3 DNA follows: TGTGCCAGCAGCCCAGCGAAGGGACAGGGGGCTCGGGAGACCCAGTACTTC.